Reported below is one TCR beta chain. Its target is unknown. The repertoire was sequenced with immunoSEQ multiplex PCR; TCRdb's copy has only in-frame clones and lacks some. Here the sample spans fewer than 100,000 clones, 85% to 95% being singletons. The data originate from a study of T cell responses to AZD1222 COVID-19 vaccine. CDR3 length: 18 residues. Study observations and caveats: Unmutated variant regions reportedly attract nearly half of all spike-specific TCRs.

This sequence joins TRBV21-1 and TRBJ1-6. TRBV21-1 is a pseudogene segment. Sequencing was performed on peripheral blood, taken on day 0 of AZD1222 vaccination. The TCR comes from an adult in good health. CDR3 bases: TGTGCCAGCAGCAAAGATTACATTCCGAGCTCCTATAATTCACCCCTCCACTTT. It translates to CASSKDYIPSSYNSPLHF.